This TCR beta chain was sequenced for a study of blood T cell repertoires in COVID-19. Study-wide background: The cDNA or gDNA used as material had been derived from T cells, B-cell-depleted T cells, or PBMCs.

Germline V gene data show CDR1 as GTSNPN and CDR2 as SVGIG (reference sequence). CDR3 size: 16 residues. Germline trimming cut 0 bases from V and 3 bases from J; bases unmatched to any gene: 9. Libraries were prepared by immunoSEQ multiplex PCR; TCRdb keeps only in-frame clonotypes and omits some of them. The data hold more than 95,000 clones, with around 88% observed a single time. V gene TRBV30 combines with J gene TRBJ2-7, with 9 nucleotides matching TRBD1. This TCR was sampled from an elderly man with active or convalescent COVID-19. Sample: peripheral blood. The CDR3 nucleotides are TGTGCCTGGAGTGTAAGGCCTGGACAGGGGTACTACGAGCAGTACTTC. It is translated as CAWSVRPGQGYYEQYF.